Detailed here is one T cell receptor (beta chain). Antigen specificity is unknown. Sequencing was performed with immunoSEQ multiplex PCR; in TCRdb, only in-frame clones are kept and a portion is missing. The data contain some 140,000 clones, 85% to 95% of them singletons. These data belong to a study of graft-versus-host responses after intestinal transplantation. The ends were cut back, 5 bases at V and 0 bases at J, with 13 bases in the middle. Germline V CDR1 and CDR2: SEHNR, FQNEAQ (reference sequence). This CDR3 is 16 amino acids long. The sequencing here drew on unstimulated CD4+ T cells sorted from spleen or lymph node cells, taken before intestinal transplant. This receptor was taken from a human donor who received an intestinal transplant. The genes are TRBV7-9 and TRBJ1-4; D gene unclear. In nucleotides, the CDR3 is TGTGCCAGCAGCACGGGAGATGTTCCAACTAATGAAAAACTGTTTTTT. This codes for CASSTGDVPTNEKLFF.